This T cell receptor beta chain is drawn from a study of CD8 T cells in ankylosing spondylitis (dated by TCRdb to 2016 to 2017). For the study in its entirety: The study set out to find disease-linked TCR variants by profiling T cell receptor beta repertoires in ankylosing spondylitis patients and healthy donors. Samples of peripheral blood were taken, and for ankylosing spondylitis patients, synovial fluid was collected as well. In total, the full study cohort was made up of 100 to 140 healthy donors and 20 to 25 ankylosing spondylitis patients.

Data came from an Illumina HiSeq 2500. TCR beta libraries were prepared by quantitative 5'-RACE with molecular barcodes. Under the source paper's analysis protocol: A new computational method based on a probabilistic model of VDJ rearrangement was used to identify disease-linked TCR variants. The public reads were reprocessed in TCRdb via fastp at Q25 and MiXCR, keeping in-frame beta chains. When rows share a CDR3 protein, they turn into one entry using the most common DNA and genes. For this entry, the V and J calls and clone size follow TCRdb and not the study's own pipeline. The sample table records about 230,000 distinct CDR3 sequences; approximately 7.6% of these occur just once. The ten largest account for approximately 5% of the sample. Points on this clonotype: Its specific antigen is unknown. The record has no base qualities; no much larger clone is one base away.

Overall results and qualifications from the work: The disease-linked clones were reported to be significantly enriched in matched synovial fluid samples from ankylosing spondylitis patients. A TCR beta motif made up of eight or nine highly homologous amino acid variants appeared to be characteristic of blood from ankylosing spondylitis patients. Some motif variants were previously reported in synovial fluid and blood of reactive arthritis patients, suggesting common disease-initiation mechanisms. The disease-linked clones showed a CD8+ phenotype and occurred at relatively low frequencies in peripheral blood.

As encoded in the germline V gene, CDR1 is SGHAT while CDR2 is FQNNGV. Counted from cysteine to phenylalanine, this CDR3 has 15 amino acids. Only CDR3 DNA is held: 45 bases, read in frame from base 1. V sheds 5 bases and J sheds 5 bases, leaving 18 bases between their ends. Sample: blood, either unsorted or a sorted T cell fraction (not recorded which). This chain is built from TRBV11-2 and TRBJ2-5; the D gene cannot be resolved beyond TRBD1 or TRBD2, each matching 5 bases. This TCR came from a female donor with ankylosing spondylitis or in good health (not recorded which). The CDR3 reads CASSPLAGTSETQYF. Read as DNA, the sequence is TGTGCCAGCAGCCCATTAGCCGGGACGTCGGAGACCCAGTACTTC.